Described below is a single T cell receptor (beta chain) sequence and its context. Its antigen is not known. Produced via immunoSEQ multiplex PCR; TCRdb's table is partial and in-frame only. Among 150,000 to 200,000 clones, approximately 90% were seen once, and the ten largest hold roughly 6%. These data are taken from a study of T cell responses to AZD1222 COVID-19 vaccine. The V gene's germline CDR1 is MNHEY and CDR2 SMNVEV (reference sequence). Between the trimmed V and J ends, which lost 5 bases and 0 bases, there was a span of 13 bases. This CDR3 is built from 15 residues. Findings of the study overall: At study baseline, merely six AZD1222 recipients were seropositive.

Sequencing was performed on peripheral blood, taken on day 0 of AZD1222 vaccination. The TCR sequence derives from an adult in good health. The chain carries TRBV27 and TRBJ1-1, with D possibly being TRBD1 (6 bases). The CDR3 loop is CASSNQQGMNTEAFF. CDR3 coding DNA: TGTGCCAGCAGTAACCAACAGGGAATGAACACTGAAGCTTTCTTT.